This passage covers 25 T cell receptor beta chains from one sample sequenced in a study of Graves' ophthalmopathy and Graves' hyperthyroidism. Amplification targeted the TCR beta CDR3 regions, with RNA transcripts as the source material. RT-PCR with HTBI primers came first, then second-round multiplex PCR. MiXCR was run by TCRdb on the multiplex PCR reads, yielding one entry per CDR3 protein. This sample carries about 500,000 distinct CDR3 sequences, under 40% of them seen once, and the ten largest clones take about 4.1%. The sequenced material came from peripheral blood or thyroid tissue (not recorded which). These receptors originate from an adult man with Graves' hyperthyroidism.

This sequence joins TRBV7-9 and TRBJ1-6; D may be TRBD1 (5 bases). This CDR3 has 15 residues. Germline loops: CDR1 SEHNR, CDR2 FQNEAQ (reference sequence). V lost 0 bases, J lost 13 bases, and 16 bases lay in between. The DNA for the CDR3 is TGTGCCAGCAGCTTAGCAGGGGTGAGCAATCAGCCCCTCCACTTT. As protein: CASSLAGVSNQPLHF.

This clonotype has a handful of counts. This chain uses TRBV10-3 with TRBJ2-7; no reliable D call. CDR1 is ENHRY and CDR2 is SYGVKD in the germline V gene. V gave up 2 bases and J gave up 0 bases, with 11 bases separating them. This CDR3 has 15 amino acids. The CDR3 DNA reads as TGTGCCATCAGTGAGCCGGTGGAAAGCTCCTACGAGCAGTACTTC. Protein product: CAISEPVESSYEQYF.

This clonotype occurred many times. The chain couples TRBV10-2 to TRBJ1-1, with a tentative D call TRBD1 (5 bases). CDR1 and CDR2 from the germline V gene are WSHSY and SAAADI. Trimming took off 7 bases at V and 3 bases at J, with 12 bases between the two ends. The CDR3 has 13 residues. CDR3 bases: TGCGCCAGCATGGCAGGGTGGGACACTGAAGCTTTCTTT. Its translation is CASMAGWDTEAFF.

This clonotype came up many times. The genes are TRBV5-1 and TRBJ1-1; 9 bases fit TRBD1. The trim removed 4 bases at V and 6 bases at J, leaving 10 bases unmatched. The CDR3 runs 15 residues. Germline CDR1 reads SGHRS; CDR2 reads YFSETQ. The CDR3 region has the DNA TGCGCCAGCAGCCCTGGGGACAGGGAAGGATCTGAAGCTTTCTTT. Encoded protein: CASSPGDREGSEAFF.

The rearrangement uses TRBV11-2 and TRBJ2-7; 8 bases are shared with TRBD2. Looked up from germline, CDR1 is SGHAT and CDR2 is FQNNGV. V gave up 3 bases and J gave up 1 base; unmatched junction bases: 11. This CDR3 contains 17 residues. The CDR3 region is CASSLEFGGRTSYEQYF. The CDR3 DNA reads TGTGCCAGCAGCTTGGAATTCGGCGGGAGGACTTCCTACGAGCAGTACTTC.

CDR3 region: CASSIAGWETQYF. As DNA, the CDR3 is TGCGCCAGCAGCATAGCTGGGTGGGAGACCCAGTACTTC. The J gene is TRBJ2-5, the V gene TRBV5-1, with D unclear. CDR3 length: 13 residues. The germline V and J ends were trimmed by 4 bases and 5 bases, with 12 bases remaining between them. Germline CDR1 SGHRS, CDR2 YFSETQ.

This clonotype appeared many times. The chain couples TRBV10-3 to TRBJ2-5, with TRBD1 identical over 8 bases. The tail of the sequence fits TRBJ2-1 better, so the J call may be wrong. Germline CDR1 is ENHRY and CDR2 is SYGVKD. This CDR3 is 11 amino acids long. CDR3 amino acids: CAIRDREEQFF. The CDR3 DNA reads as TGTGCCATCAGGGACAGGGAAGAGCAGTTCTTC.

The chain links TRBV11-2 to TRBJ2-7; no clear D. Judging by the DNA end, TRBJ2-1 fits better; the J call may be wrong. CDR1 is SGHAT and CDR2 is FQNNGV in the germline V gene. The CDR3 has 15 amino acids. DNA of the CDR3: TGTGCCAGCAGCCCAGTTGTTATCTCCTACAATGAGCAGTTCTTC. Translating it yields CASSPVVISYNEQFF.

This clonotype was seen ten or more times. The rearrangement joins TRBV29-1 to TRBJ2-7; TRBD1 aligns across 7 bases. Germline assignment: CDR1 SQVTM and CDR2 ANQGSEA. V gave up 4 bases and J gave up 9 bases; unmatched junction bases: 6. This CDR3 is 11 amino acids long. The CDR3 sequence: CSVAAGGRQYF. The CDR3 nucleotides read TGCAGCGTTGCGGCAGGGGGAAGGCAGTACTTC.

The J gene is TRBJ1-5, the V gene TRBV20-1; 7 bases fit TRBD1. Germline lookup yields CDR1 DFQATT and CDR2 SNEGSKA (reference sequence). The V gene end was trimmed by 2 bases and the J gene end by 0 bases; junction bases not matched to a gene: 7. The CDR3 has 16 residues. The CDR3 spells CSARIVRDSSNQPQHF. In DNA form, the CDR3 reads TGCAGTGCTAGAATCGTACGGGACAGTAGCAATCAGCCCCAGCATTTT.

This clonotype was counted at least ten times. The chain uses TRBV10-3 and TRBJ1-1; 7 bases are shared with TRBD1. CDR3 length equals 14 residues. Germline values: CDR1 ENHRY, CDR2 SYGVKD. With V trimmed by 2 bases and J by 8 bases, 8 bases remained unmatched. In nucleotides, the CDR3 is TGTGCCATCAGTGAGAGTGGACAGGTTAAAGAAGCTTTCTTT. Its translation is CAISESGQVKEAFF.

Regarding this clonotype: A much larger clone differs by one base, so this may be a read error. It is likely a read error, because the conserved phenylalanine at the end of the CDR3 is missing. This CDR3 is CASTRGLGNTEAFL. The CDR3, as DNA: TGTGCCAGCACCAGGGGGCTTGGGAACACTGAAGCTTTCCTT. The chain has TRBV6-1 and TRBJ1-1, with TRBD1 matching over 8 bases. The germline V gene has CDR1 MNHNS and CDR2 SASEGT. Losses at the gene ends were 7 bases for V and 1 base for J; bases not matched to a gene: 5. The CDR3 extends over 14 amino acids.

This clonotype appeared a few times. The chain uses TRBV19 and TRBJ2-3, with D unclear. Germline V CDR1 and CDR2: LNHDA, SQIVND (reference sequence). CDR3 length equals 10 residues. Between the trimmed V and J ends, which lost 5 bases and 6 bases, there was a span of 3 bases. The CDR3 DNA reads as TGTGCCAGTAGTTCGGATACGCAGTATTTT. Translated: CASSSDTQYF.

In DNA, the CDR3 is TGCAGCTTAGCCCTGGACAGGAAAGAGACCCAGTACTTC. This encodes CSLALDRKETQYF. The chain uses TRBV20-1 and TRBJ2-5, with 7 bases that match TRBD1. The CDR3 totals 13 residues. CDR1 is DFQATT, CDR2 SNEGSKA, per germline (reference sequence).

There are a few counts of this clonotype. The chain is built from TRBV5-1 and TRBJ2-7; 7 bases agree with TRBD1. This CDR3 is built from 13 residues. CDR1 and CDR2 (germline): SGHRS, YFSETQ. Trimming cost V 4 bases and J 1 base; bases outside gene matches: 2. This chain's CDR3 is CASSKTGSYEQYF. The CDR3 DNA reads as TGCGCCAGCAGCAAGACAGGGTCCTACGAGCAGTACTTC.

There are many counts of this clonotype. One end of the junction varies from germline; a read error may be responsible. The CDR3 spells CASRNGQEQF. DNA of the CDR3: TGTGCCAGCAGGAACGGCCAGGAGCAATTT. V and J are TRBV6-5 and TRBJ1-1; D unclear. Germline V gene data show CDR1 as MNHEY and CDR2 as SVGAGI. The CDR3 covers 10 residues.

This clonotype was found a few times. V usage is TRBV29-1 and J usage is TRBJ2-7; 8 positions match TRBD1. The germline CDR1 and CDR2 sequences are SQVTM and ANQGSEA. The CDR3 contains 13 residues. The J segment lost 2 bases and the V segment lost 8 bases, leaving 8 bases of the junction unmatched. For the CDR3, the DNA is TGCAGCTCCTCAGGGGGCATTGCCTACGAGCAGTACTTC. Its translation is CSSSGGIAYEQYF.

Concerning this clonotype: At one of its ends the junction is not consistent with the germline gene, which may arise from a read error. The chain has TRBV7-2 and TRBJ2-7; tentatively, D is TRBD1 or TRBD2 (5 bases each). Germline lookup yields CDR1 SGHTA and CDR2 FQGNSA. This CDR3 comprises 13 residues. Written as DNA, the CDR3 is TGTGCCAGCAGCTTAGCAGACTGGGACGAGCAGTGCTTC. Translating it yields CASSLADWDEQCF.

This clonotype was recorded many times. The chain is built from TRBV6-5 and TRBJ2-6; D call uncertain. Germline-derived CDR1 and CDR2 are MNHEY and SVGAGI. The CDR3 contains 15 residues. V dropped 4 bases and J dropped 2 bases, with 9 bases sitting between them. CDR3: CASSLMWAGANVLTF. DNA of the CDR3: TGTGCCAGCAGTTTGATGTGGGCTGGGGCCAACGTCCTGACTTTC.

This clonotype was seen ten or more times. The V call is TRBV2, the J call TRBJ1-2, with TRBD1 matching over 9 bases. Looked up from germline, CDR1 is SNHLY and CDR2 is FYNNEI. The CDR3 runs to 15 residues. V lost 9 bases to trimming and J lost 6 bases; unmatched junction nucleotides: 14. The CDR3 DNA follows: TGTGCCAGTTTGCCGGGACAGGGAATTTGGGATGGCTACACCTTC. Translation: CASLPGQGIWDGYTF. The full variable domain, with the rest looked up from reference TRBV2 and TRBJ1-2, is EPEVTQTPSHQVTQMGQEVILRCVPISNHLYFYWYRQILGQKVEFLVSFYNNEISEKSEIFDDQFSVERPDGSNFTLKIRSTKLEDSAMYFCASLPGQGIWDGYTFGSGTRLTVV.

The V call is TRBV2, the J call TRBJ2-4; D unresolved. Trimming removed 3 bases at V and 0 bases at J, with 9 bases between. This CDR3 comprises 15 residues. Looked up from germline, CDR1 is SNHLY and CDR2 is FYNNEI. In DNA form, the CDR3 reads TGTGCCAGCAGTGAGGCCAGGCTAGCCAAAAACATTCAGTACTTC. It codes for CASSEARLAKNIQYF.

This clonotype was seen at least ten times. V usage is TRBV2 and J usage is TRBJ2-6; perhaps TRBD1 as D (6 bases). V lost 4 bases to trimming and J lost 2 bases, with 15 bases between them. Germline V gives CDR1 SNHLY, CDR2 FYNNEI. This CDR3 spans 17 amino acids. The CDR3 spells CASSAQAGGTGANVLTF. The DNA of the CDR3 is TGTGCCAGCAGTGCCCAGGCTGGGGGCACTGGGGCCAACGTCCTGACTTTC. Based on the CDR3 plus reference TRBV2 and TRBJ2-6, the full variable domain is EPEVTQTPSHQVTQMGQEVILRCVPISNHLYFYWYRQILGQKVEFLVSFYNNEISEKSEIFDDQFSVERPDGSNFTLKIRSTKLEDSAMYFCASSAQAGGTGANVLTFGAGSRLTVL.

This clonotype has ten or more counts. The chain is built from TRBV19 and TRBJ1-5; TRBD1 is a possible D gene (6 bases). The CDR3 runs to 14 residues. Germline V gene sequence: CDR1 LNHDA, CDR2 SQIVND (reference sequence). Trimming removed 5 bases at V and 2 bases at J, with 10 bases between. CDR3 nucleotide sequence: TGTGCCAGTAGTGAGACAGGAGGCAATCAGCCCCAGCATTTT. Protein product: CASSETGGNQPQHF.

J is TRBJ2-2 and V is TRBV9; 8 bases line up with TRBD1. CDR3 length: 15 residues. The trim removed 4 bases at V and 5 bases at J, leaving 7 bases unmatched. The germline CDR1 and CDR2 sequences are SGDLS and YYNGEE. The CDR3 here is CASSSQGARTGELFF. CDR3 bases: TGTGCCAGCAGCTCCCAGGGGGCTAGGACCGGGGAGCTGTTTTTT.

This clonotype was picked up many times. The J gene is TRBJ2-7, the V gene TRBV10-3; D is possibly TRBD1 (6 bases). The CDR3 contains 15 residues. V lost 2 bases and J 1 base, leaving 12 bases between the germline ends. CDR1 and CDR2 from the germline V gene are ENHRY and SYGVKD. The CDR3 here is CAISEREQGSYEQYF. The CDR3 nucleotides are TGTGCCATCAGTGAGAGGGAACAGGGTTCCTACGAGCAGTACTTC.